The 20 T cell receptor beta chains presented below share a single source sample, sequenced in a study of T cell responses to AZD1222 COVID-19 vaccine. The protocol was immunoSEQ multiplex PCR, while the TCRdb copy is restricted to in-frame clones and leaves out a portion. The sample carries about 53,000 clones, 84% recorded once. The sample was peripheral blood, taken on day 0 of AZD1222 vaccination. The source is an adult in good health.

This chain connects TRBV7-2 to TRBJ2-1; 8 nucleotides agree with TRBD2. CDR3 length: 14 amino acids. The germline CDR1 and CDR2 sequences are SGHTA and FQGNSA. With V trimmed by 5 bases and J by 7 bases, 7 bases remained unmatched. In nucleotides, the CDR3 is TGTGCCAGCAGCCCACCCGAGCGGGGGAATGAGCAGTTCTTC. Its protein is CASSPPERGNEQFF.

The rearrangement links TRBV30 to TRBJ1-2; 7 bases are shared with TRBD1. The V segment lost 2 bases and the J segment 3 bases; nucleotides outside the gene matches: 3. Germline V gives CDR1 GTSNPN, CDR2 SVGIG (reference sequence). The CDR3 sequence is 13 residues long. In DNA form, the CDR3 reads TGTGCCTGGAGTATCGACAGGGACTATGGCTACACCTTC. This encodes CAWSIDRDYGYTF.

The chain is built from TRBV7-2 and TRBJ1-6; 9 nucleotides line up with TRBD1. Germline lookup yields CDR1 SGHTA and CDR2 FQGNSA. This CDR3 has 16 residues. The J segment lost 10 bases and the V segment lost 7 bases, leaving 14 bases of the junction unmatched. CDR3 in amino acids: CASTLGGTGLSSPLHF. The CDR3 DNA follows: TGTGCCAGCACCCTGGGAGGGACAGGGTTATCGTCACCCCTCCACTTT.

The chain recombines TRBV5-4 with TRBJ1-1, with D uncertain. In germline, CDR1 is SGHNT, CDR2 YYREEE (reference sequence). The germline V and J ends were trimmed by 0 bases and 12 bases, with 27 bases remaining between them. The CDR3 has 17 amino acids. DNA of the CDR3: TGTGCCAGCAGCTTGGATTCTCTGACCGGGCAATTCCCCGGGTCTTTCTTT. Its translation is CASSLDSLTGQFPGSFF.

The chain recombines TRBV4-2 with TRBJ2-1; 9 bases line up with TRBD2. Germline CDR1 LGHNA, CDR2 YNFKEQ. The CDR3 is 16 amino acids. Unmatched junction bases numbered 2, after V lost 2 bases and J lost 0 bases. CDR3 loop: CASSQFSGSSYNEQFF. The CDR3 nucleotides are TGTGCCAGCAGCCAATTTAGCGGGAGCTCCTACAATGAGCAGTTCTTC.

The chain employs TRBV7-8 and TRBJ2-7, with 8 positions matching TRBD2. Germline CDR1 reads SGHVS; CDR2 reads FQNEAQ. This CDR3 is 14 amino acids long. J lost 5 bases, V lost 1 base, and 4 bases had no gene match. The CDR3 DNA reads TGTGCCAGCAGCTTAGTTAGCGGGAACAACGAGCAGTACTTC. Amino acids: CASSLVSGNNEQYF.

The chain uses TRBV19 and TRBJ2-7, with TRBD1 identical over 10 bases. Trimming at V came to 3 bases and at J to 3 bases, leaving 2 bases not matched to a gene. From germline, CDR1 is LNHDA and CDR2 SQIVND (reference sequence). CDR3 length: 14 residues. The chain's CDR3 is CASSIGDRGYEQYF. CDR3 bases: TGTGCCAGTAGTATTGGGGACAGGGGCTACGAGCAGTACTTC.

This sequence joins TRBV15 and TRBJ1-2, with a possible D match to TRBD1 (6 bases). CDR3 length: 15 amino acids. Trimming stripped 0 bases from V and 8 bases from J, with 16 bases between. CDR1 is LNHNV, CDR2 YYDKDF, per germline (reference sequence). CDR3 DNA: TGTGCCACCAGCAGAGATCGCAGGGGACTAGGGGGCTACACCTTC. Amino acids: CATSRDRRGLGGYTF.

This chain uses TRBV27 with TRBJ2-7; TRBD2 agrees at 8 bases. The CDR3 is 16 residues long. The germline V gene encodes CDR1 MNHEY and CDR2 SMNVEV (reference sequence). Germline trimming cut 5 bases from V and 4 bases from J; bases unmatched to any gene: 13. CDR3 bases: TGTGCCAGCAGTCCGCGCCCGGGGGGGCGCAGGTACGAGCAGTACTTC. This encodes CASSPRPGGRRYEQYF.

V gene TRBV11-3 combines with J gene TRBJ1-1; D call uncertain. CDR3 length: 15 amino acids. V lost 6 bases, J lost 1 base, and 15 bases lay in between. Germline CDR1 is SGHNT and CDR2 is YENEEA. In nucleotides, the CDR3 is TGTGCCAGCAGTTACACGACAAGCACGAACACTGAAGCTTTCTTT. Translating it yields CASSYTTSTNTEAFF.

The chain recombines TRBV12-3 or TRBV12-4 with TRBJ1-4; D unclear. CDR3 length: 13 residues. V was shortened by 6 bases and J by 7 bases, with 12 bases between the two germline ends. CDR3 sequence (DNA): TGTGCCAGCAGCTCCGGACTGAGTGAAAAACTGTTTTTT. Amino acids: CASSSGLSEKLFF.

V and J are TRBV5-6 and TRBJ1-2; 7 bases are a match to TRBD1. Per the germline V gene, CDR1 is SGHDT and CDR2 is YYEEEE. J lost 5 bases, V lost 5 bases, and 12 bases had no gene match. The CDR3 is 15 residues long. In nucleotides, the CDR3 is TGTGCCAGCAGTCTGTCTACAGGGGTGTTTTATGGCTACACCTTC. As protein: CASSLSTGVFYGYTF.

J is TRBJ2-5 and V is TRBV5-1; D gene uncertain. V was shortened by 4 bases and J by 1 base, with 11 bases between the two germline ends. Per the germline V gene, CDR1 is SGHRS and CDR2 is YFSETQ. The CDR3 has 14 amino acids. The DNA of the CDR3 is TGCGCCAGCAGCATACGGGCAGGCCAAGAGACCCAGTACTTC. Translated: CASSIRAGQETQYF.

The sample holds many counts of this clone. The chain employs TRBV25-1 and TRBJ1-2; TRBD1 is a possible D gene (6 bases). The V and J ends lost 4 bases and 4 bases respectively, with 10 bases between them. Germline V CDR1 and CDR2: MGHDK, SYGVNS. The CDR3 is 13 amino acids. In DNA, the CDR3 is TGTGCCAGCAGTGCAACAGGGACCTATGGCTACACCTTC. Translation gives CASSATGTYGYTF.

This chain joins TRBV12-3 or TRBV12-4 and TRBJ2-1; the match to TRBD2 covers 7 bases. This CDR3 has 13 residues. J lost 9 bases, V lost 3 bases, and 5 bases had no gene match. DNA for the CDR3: TGTGCCAGCAGTTTTCTCGAGCGGGGTGAGCAGTTCTTC. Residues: CASSFLERGEQFF.

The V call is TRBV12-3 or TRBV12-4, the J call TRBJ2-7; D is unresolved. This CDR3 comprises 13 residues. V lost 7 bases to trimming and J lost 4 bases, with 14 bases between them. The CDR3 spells CASTPGRWYEQYF. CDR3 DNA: TGTGCCAGCACCCCAGGCCGCTGGTACGAGCAGTACTTC.

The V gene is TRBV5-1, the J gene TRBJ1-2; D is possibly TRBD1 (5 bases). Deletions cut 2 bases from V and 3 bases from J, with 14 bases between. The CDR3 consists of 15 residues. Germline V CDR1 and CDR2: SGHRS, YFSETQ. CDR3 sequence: CASSFSLAGDYGYTF. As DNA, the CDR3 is TGCGCCAGCAGCTTTTCCTTAGCGGGGGACTATGGCTACACCTTC. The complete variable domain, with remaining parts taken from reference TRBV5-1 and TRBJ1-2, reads KAGVTQTPRYLIKTRGQQVTLSCSPISGHRSVSWYQQTPGQGLQFLFEYFSETQRNKGNFPGRFSGRQFSNSRSEMNVSTLELGDSALYLCASSFSLAGDYGYTFGSGTRLTVV.

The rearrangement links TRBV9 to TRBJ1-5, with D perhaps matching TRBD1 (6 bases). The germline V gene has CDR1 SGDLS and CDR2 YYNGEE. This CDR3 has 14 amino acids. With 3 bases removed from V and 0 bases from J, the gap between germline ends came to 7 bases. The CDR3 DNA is TGTGCCAGCAGCGCAGGGGTTAGCAATCAGCCCCAGCATTTT. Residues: CASSAGVSNQPQHF. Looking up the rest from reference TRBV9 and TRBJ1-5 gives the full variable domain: DSGVTQTPKHLITATGQRVTLRCSPRSGDLSVYWYQQSLDQGLQFLIQYYNGEERAKGNILERFSAQQFPDLHSELNLSSLELGDSALYFCASSAGVSNQPQHFGDGTRLSIL.

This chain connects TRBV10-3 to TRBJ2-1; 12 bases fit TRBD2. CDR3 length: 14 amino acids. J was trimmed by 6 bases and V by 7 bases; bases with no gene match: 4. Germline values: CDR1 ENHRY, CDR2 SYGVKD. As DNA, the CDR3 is TGTGCCATCAAGACTAGCGGGAGCGGCAATGAGCAGTTCTTC. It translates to CAIKTSGSGNEQFF.

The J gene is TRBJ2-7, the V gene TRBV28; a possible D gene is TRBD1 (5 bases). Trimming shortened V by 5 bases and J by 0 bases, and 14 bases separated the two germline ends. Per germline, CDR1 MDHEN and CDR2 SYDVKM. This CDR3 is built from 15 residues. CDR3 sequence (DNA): TGTGCCAGCAGTCGTAAACAGGATAGCTCCTACGAGCAGTACTTC. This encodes CASSRKQDSSYEQYF. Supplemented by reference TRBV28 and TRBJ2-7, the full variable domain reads DVKVTQSSRYLVKRTGEKVFLECVQDMDHENMFWYRQDPGLGLRLIYFSYDVKMKEKGDIPEGYSVSREKKERFSLILESASTNQTSMYLCASSRKQDSSYEQYFGPGTRLTVT.